The 31 T cell receptor beta chains below were found in one sample sequenced in a study of blood T cell dynamics during melanoma immunotherapy. Described time point: pre-treatment baseline. Sequenced by immunoSEQ multiplex PCR; TCRdb stores in-frame clones only, minus some. Among 14,000 or so clones listed, 85% to 90% were seen once. Sequencing used blood, obtained from a patient treated with checkpoint blockade. Receptors originate from a human donor with melanoma.

The V call is TRBV5-1, the J call TRBJ2-2; 7 bases line up with TRBD2. This CDR3 spans 13 amino acids. V lost 4 bases, J lost 3 bases, and 0 bases stayed unmatched. CDR1 SGHRS and CDR2 YFSETQ come from the germline V gene. CDR3 DNA sequence: TGCGCCAGCAGCGGGGGGGACACCGGGGAGCTGTTTTTT. Translation gives CASSGGDTGELFF.

The CDR3 sequence: CASSLAYARKETQYF. For the CDR3, the DNA is TGTGCCAGCAGCTTAGCATACGCTAGAAAAGAGACCCAGTACTTC. J is TRBJ2-5 and V is TRBV7-2; D is unclear. V gave up 0 bases and J gave up 3 bases, with 11 bases separating them. The germline V gene has CDR1 SGHTA and CDR2 FQGNSA. CDR3 length: 15 residues.

This chain joins TRBV30 and TRBJ1-1, with TRBD1 as a possible D gene (5 bases). CDR1 is GTSNPN, CDR2 SVGIG, per germline (reference sequence). The germline V and J ends were trimmed by 3 bases and 4 bases, with 9 bases remaining between them. CDR3 size: 12 residues. The CDR3 DNA reads TGTGCCTGGAGAAGAGGGACCACTGAAGCTTTCTTT. This gives the protein CAWRRGTTEAFF.

The genes are TRBV7-7 and TRBJ2-6; D remains ambiguous. The CDR3 sequence is 18 residues long. Trimming removed 5 bases from V and 5 bases from J, with 22 bases in between. From germline, CDR1 is SSHAT and CDR2 FNYEAQ (reference sequence). Here the CDR3 reads CASSISVMPQSRANVLTF. In DNA form, the CDR3 reads TGTGCCAGCAGCATTAGTGTTATGCCACAAAGTCGGGCCAACGTCCTGACTTTC.

This chain links TRBV4-2 with TRBJ2-3; 14 bases match TRBD2. The CDR3 runs to 20 residues. With 2 bases clipped from V and 4 bases from J, the junction kept 14 bases outside the gene matches. Germline V gene data show CDR1 as LGHNA and CDR2 as YNFKEQ. This CDR3 reads CASSQFGSQTSGGAPDTQYF. For the CDR3, the DNA is TGTGCCAGCAGCCAATTTGGCTCTCAGACTAGCGGGGGGGCACCAGATACGCAGTATTTT.

V gene TRBV7-2 combines with J gene TRBJ2-1, with D possibly being TRBD2 (7 bases). This CDR3 contains 15 residues. Per the germline V gene, CDR1 is SGHTA and CDR2 is FQGNSA. Trimming removed 1 base at V and 4 bases at J, with 11 bases between. In nucleotides, the CDR3 is TGTGCCAGCAGCTTAGGGCGGGGGCAATACAATGAGCAGTTCTTC. Translation gives CASSLGRGQYNEQFF.

The V gene is TRBV19, the J gene TRBJ1-2, with D hard to call. The CDR3 extends over 14 amino acids. Germline CDR1 reads LNHDA; CDR2 reads SQIVND (reference sequence). V lost 5 bases and J lost 3, with 13 bases in between. The CDR3 reads CASSVLGNYYGYTF. As DNA, the CDR3 is TGTGCCAGTAGTGTCCTCGGGAATTACTATGGCTACACCTTC. The whole variable domain, remainder taken from reference TRBV19 and TRBJ1-2, is DGGITQSPKYLFRKEGQNVTLSCEQNLNHDAMYWYRQDPGQGLRLIYYSQIVNDFQKGDIAEGYSVSREKKESFPLTVTSAQKNPTAFYLCASSVLGNYYGYTFGSGTRLTVV.

The chain joins TRBV5-8 to TRBJ1-5; 7 nucleotides agree with TRBD1. Germline lookup yields CDR1 SGHTS and CDR2 YDEGEE. The V and J ends lost 0 bases and 4 bases, in that order; junction bases with no gene match: 7. The CDR3 extends over 16 amino acids. Here the CDR3 reads CASSLASGGGNQPQHF. CDR3 nucleotide sequence: TGTGCCAGCAGCTTGGCCTCAGGGGGGGGGAATCAGCCCCAGCATTTT.

The genes are TRBV6-5 and TRBJ1-4, with 7 positions matching TRBD1. This CDR3 region has 15 residues. V was pared by 1 base and J by 7 bases, with 6 bases of the junction left unmatched. Per the germline V gene, CDR1 is MNHEY and CDR2 is SVGAGI. This chain's CDR3 is CASSYWKGAGEKLFF. DNA for the CDR3: TGTGCCAGCAGTTACTGGAAGGGGGCGGGTGAAAAACTGTTTTTT.

The chain has TRBV5-4 and TRBJ2-3; possibly TRBD1 or TRBD2 for D (5 bases each). The germline V gene has CDR1 SGHNT and CDR2 YYREEE (reference sequence). V shed 2 bases and J shed 6 bases, with 16 bases lying between them. The CDR3 totals 15 residues. The CDR3 region is CASSLTGPREDTQYF. CDR3 sequence (DNA): TGTGCCAGCAGCTTAACAGGACCTAGGGAGGATACGCAGTATTTT.

Concerning this clone: A read error may account for a junction end that differs from germline. V is TRBV7-7 and J is TRBJ2-3; the D call may be TRBD1 or TRBD2 (5 bases each). From germline, CDR1 is SSHAT and CDR2 FNYEAQ (reference sequence). The CDR3 totals 14 residues. DNA of the CDR3: TGTGCTAGCAGCTTAGGGGTAGGACTAGATACGCAGTATTTT. Translated, it gives CASSLGVGLDTQYF.

The chain recombines TRBV7-2 with TRBJ2-5, with TRBD2 as a possible D gene (6 bases). Trimming took 5 bases from V and 2 from J, leaving 12 bases between them. This CDR3 comprises 14 residues. Germline CDR1 reads SGHTA; CDR2 reads FQGNSA. The CDR3 reads CASSRGLLQETQYF. The CDR3 DNA follows: TGTGCCAGCAGCCGGGGACTTTTACAAGAGACCCAGTACTTC.

V usage is TRBV7-2 and J usage is TRBJ2-5; no clear D gene. With 3 bases removed from V and 1 base from J, the gap between germline ends came to 9 bases. The CDR3 contains 14 residues. Germline values: CDR1 SGHTA, CDR2 FQGNSA. The CDR3 DNA reads TGTGCCAGCAGCTTTCGTAACAGCCAAGAGACCCAGTACTTC. Protein product: CASSFRNSQETQYF. Full variable domain (remainder filled in from reference TRBV7-2 and TRBJ2-5): GAGVSQSPSNKVTEKGKDVELRCDPISGHTALYWYRQSLGQGLEFLIYFQGNSAPDKSGLPSDRFSAERTGGSVSTLTIQRTQQEDSAVYLCASSFRNSQETQYFGPGTRLLVL.

This clone was counted once. This rearrangement joins TRBV12-5 to TRBJ2-3; the D is unclear. Trimming took off 2 bases at V and 4 bases at J, with 7 bases between the two ends. The CDR3 is 13 residues long. Germline V gives CDR1 LGHNT, CDR2 FRNRAP. The CDR3 coding sequence is TGTGCTAGTGGTTTGATACGGTCAGATACGCAGTATTTT. This translates into CASGLIRSDTQYF.

The chain combines TRBV30 with TRBJ1-4; possible D gene TRBD1, 6 bases. Germline values: CDR1 GTSNPN, CDR2 SVGIG (reference sequence). The CDR3 extends over 14 amino acids. Between the trimmed V and J ends, which lost 0 bases and 8 bases, there was a span of 13 bases. As DNA, the CDR3 is TGTGCCTGGAGTGTAGGGGGAGCAGGCGAAAAACTGTTTTTT. Translation gives CAWSVGGAGEKLFF.

The J gene is TRBJ1-1, the V gene TRBV19, with D perhaps TRBD1 (6 bases). In germline, CDR1 is LNHDA, CDR2 SQIVND (reference sequence). The length of the CDR3 is 14 residues. The V end was cut by 4 bases, the J end by 1 base, with 10 bases between. The DNA for the CDR3 is TGTGCCAGTAGTACTTGGACAGCGAACACTGAAGCTTTCTTT. As protein: CASSTWTANTEAFF.

The DNA for the CDR3 is TGTGCCATCAGGGCCTCGAATCAGCCCCAGCATTTT. Its translation: CAIRASNQPQHF. J is TRBJ1-5 and V is TRBV10-3; D ambiguous. The CDR3 covers 12 residues. Per the germline V gene, CDR1 is ENHRY and CDR2 is SYGVKD. Trimming stripped 6 bases from V and 4 bases from J, with 7 bases between.

The V gene is TRBV6-5, the J gene TRBJ2-7; D may correspond to TRBD1 or TRBD2 (6 bases each). Trimming shortened V by 2 bases and J by 9 bases, and 17 bases separated the two germline ends. In germline, CDR1 is MNHEY, CDR2 SVGAGI. The CDR3 spans 14 residues. The CDR3 bases are TGTGCCAGCAGTTACAGACAGGAGGGGCGCGGGCAGTACTTC. Protein: CASSYRQEGRGQYF.

The chain is built from TRBV7-2 and TRBJ1-2; the D gene is possibly TRBD1 (6 bases). With 1 base removed from V and 7 bases from J, the gap between germline ends came to 19 bases. Germline CDR1 and CDR2: SGHTA and FQGNSA. This CDR3 comprises 16 residues. The DNA of the CDR3 is TGTGCCAGCAGCTTAGGGGGGCAGCGCCTTGTTCTTGGCTACACCTTC. The encoded protein is CASSLGGQRLVLGYTF.

The chain's CDR3 is CASFSNGFYNEQFF. CDR3 coding DNA: TGTGCCAGCTTCTCGAACGGGTTCTACAATGAGCAGTTCTTC. The V call is TRBV6-1, the J call TRBJ2-1; D remains unclear. V gave up 8 bases and J gave up 3 bases, with 14 bases separating them. Germline CDR1 and CDR2: MNHNS and SASEGT. This CDR3 region has 14 residues.

The J gene is TRBJ1-4, the V gene TRBV9; D unresolved. Germline lookup yields CDR1 SGDLS and CDR2 YYNGEE. CDR3 length: 15 residues. V was trimmed by 0 bases and J by 7 bases, leaving 13 bases between them. This CDR3 is CASSVGPIKGEKLFF. CDR3 in DNA: TGTGCCAGCAGCGTAGGGCCCATCAAGGGTGAAAAACTGTTTTTT.

The V gene is TRBV9, the J gene TRBJ1-1; D remains unclear. The CDR3 spans 12 residues. The ends were cut back, 3 bases at V and 1 base at J, with 4 bases in the middle. Per the germline V gene, CDR1 is SGDLS and CDR2 is YYNGEE. The CDR3 coding sequence is TGTGCCAGCAGCGCGCAGAACACTGAAGCTTTCTTT. This translates into CASSAQNTEAFF.

The rearrangement links TRBV6-1 to TRBJ1-2; D uncertain. V was cut by 3 bases and J by 8 bases, with 16 bases left in between. CDR3 length: 14 residues. Germline CDR1 MNHNS, CDR2 SASEGT. The CDR3 protein is CASSEHGGGEGYTF. The CDR3 nucleotides are TGTGCCAGCAGTGAGCATGGCGGAGGCGAGGGCTACACCTTC.

The rearrangement links TRBV7-9 to TRBJ2-3; D is ambiguous. Trimming shortened V by 4 bases and J by 5 bases, and 10 bases separated the two germline ends. Germline V CDR1 and CDR2: SEHNR, FQNEAQ (reference sequence). The CDR3 contains 13 residues. CDR3 nucleotides: TGTGCCAGCAGCTCACCGATGGGAGATACGCAGTATTTT. It is translated as CASSSPMGDTQYF. Full variable domain (outside the CDR3, taken from reference TRBV7-9 and TRBJ2-3): DTGVSQNPRHKITKRGQNVTFRCDPISEHNRLYWYRQTLGQGPEFLTYFQNEAQLEKSRLLSDRFSAERPKGSFSTLEIQRTEQGDSAMYLCASSSPMGDTQYFGPGTRLTVL.

J is TRBJ1-6 and V is TRBV4-1; D is possibly TRBD1 (6 bases). Trimming cost V 1 base and J 5 bases, with 15 bases left between them. The CDR3 runs 17 residues. Germline V CDR1 and CDR2: MGHRA, YSYEKL. The CDR3 sequence: CASSQGQAISNNSPLHF. As DNA, the CDR3 is TGCGCCAGCAGCCAAGGACAGGCAATATCTAATAATTCACCCCTCCACTTT.

This chain links TRBV7-8 with TRBJ1-3; TRBD1 matches 11 bases. Germline CDR1 and CDR2: SGHVS and FQNEAQ. The CDR3 sequence is 16 residues long. J gave up 1 base and V 5 bases, and 4 bases lay outside the gene matches. The CDR3: CASSVDRGLSGNTIYF. In DNA, the CDR3 is TGTGCCAGCAGCGTGGACAGGGGGCTTTCTGGAAACACCATATATTTT. The whole variable domain, remainder taken from reference TRBV7-8 and TRBJ1-3, is GAGVSQSPRYKVAKRGQDVALRCDPISGHVSLFWYQQALGQGPEFLTYFQNEAQLDKSGLPSDRFFAERPEGSVSTLKIQRTQQEDSAVYLCASSVDRGLSGNTIYFGEGSWLTVV.

This chain links TRBV5-1 with TRBJ2-1; 9 positions agree with TRBD1. Per the germline V gene, CDR1 is SGHRS and CDR2 is YFSETQ. The junction had 6 bases not matched to a gene; V was cut back by 0 bases and J by 5 bases. The CDR3 length is 16 residues. Here the CDR3 reads CASSLVGTGWHNEQFF. The DNA of the CDR3 is TGCGCCAGCAGCTTGGTGGGGACAGGGTGGCACAATGAGCAGTTCTTC.

This chain uses TRBV19 with TRBJ1-1; D is uncertain. Trimming took off 4 bases at V and 7 bases at J, with 13 bases between the two ends. The CDR3 sequence is 13 residues long. CDR1 is LNHDA and CDR2 is SQIVND in the germline V gene (reference sequence). The CDR3 reads CASSTPPTHEAFF. For the CDR3, the DNA is TGTGCCAGTAGTACCCCCCCGACCCATGAAGCTTTCTTT.

The CDR3 bases are TGTGCCAGCAGCCGGAATCAATGGGGTAAGCGGGGGATTCTTCCCTACGAGCAGTACTTC. Its protein is CASSRNQWGKRGILPYEQYF. The rearrangement links TRBV11-3 to TRBJ2-7; 8 bases align to TRBD2. The V segment lost 5 bases and the J segment 2 bases; nucleotides outside the gene matches: 23. The CDR3 totals 20 residues. CDR1 is SGHNT and CDR2 is YENEEA in the germline V gene.

The chain is built from TRBV5-1 and TRBJ2-1, with D maybe TRBD2 (5 bases). CDR3 length: 16 residues. Germline CDR1 and CDR2: SGHRS and YFSETQ. Trimming cost V 0 bases and J 0 bases, with 10 bases left between them. CDR3 amino acids: CASSLGAGGSYNEQFF. CDR3 DNA sequence: TGCGCCAGCAGCTTGGGGGCCGGAGGCTCCTACAATGAGCAGTTCTTC. The variable domain in full, completed from reference TRBV5-1 and TRBJ2-1, reads KAGVTQTPRYLIKTRGQQVTLSCSPISGHRSVSWYQQTPGQGLQFLFEYFSETQRNKGNFPGRFSGRQFSNSRSEMNVSTLELGDSALYLCASSLGAGGSYNEQFFGPGTRLTVL.

The rearrangement joins TRBV2 to TRBJ2-7; D gene ambiguous. The germline gives CDR1 SNHLY, CDR2 FYNNEI. Trimming shortened V by 2 bases and J by 9 bases, and 11 bases separated the two germline ends. The CDR3 is 12 residues long. CDR3 DNA sequence: TGTGCCAGCAGTGAAACGCCGGTAGGGCAGTACGTC. Its translation is CASSETPVGQYV.